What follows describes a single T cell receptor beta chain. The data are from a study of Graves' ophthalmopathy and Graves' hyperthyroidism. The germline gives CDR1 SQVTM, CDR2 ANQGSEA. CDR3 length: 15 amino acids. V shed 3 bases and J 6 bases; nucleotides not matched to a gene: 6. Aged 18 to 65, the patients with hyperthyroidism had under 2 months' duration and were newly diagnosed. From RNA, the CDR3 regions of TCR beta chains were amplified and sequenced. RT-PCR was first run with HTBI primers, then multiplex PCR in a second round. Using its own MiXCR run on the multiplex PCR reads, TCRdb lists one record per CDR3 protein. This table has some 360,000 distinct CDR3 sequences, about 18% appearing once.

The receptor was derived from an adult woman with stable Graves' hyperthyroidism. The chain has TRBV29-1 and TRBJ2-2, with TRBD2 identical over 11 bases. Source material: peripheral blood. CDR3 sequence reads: CSVDSPSGRSGELFF. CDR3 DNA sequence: TGCAGCGTTGATTCCCCTAGCGGGAGGTCCGGGGAGCTGTTTTTT.